This T cell receptor beta chain was recorded in a study of shared clonotypes between healthy human individuals. The CDR3 loop spans 12 amino acids. Looked up from germline, CDR1 is SQVTM and CDR2 is ANQGSEA. Trimming removed 5 bases from V and 1 base from J, with 7 bases in between. The data were produced by immunoSEQ multiplex PCR, yet TCRdb's version contains in-frame clones alone and is incomplete. The sample contains over a million clones, just under 99% of which appear only once. The receptor was derived from a man aged 30 to 45 in good health. The chain is built from TRBV29-1 and TRBJ2-3; D remains unclear. Material: naive CD4+ T cells sorted from blood. Documented subset: CD45RA+ positively selected. The CDR3 reads CSVIPGTDTQYF. CDR3 nucleotide sequence: TGCAGCGTTATCCCGGGCACAGATACGCAGTATTTT.